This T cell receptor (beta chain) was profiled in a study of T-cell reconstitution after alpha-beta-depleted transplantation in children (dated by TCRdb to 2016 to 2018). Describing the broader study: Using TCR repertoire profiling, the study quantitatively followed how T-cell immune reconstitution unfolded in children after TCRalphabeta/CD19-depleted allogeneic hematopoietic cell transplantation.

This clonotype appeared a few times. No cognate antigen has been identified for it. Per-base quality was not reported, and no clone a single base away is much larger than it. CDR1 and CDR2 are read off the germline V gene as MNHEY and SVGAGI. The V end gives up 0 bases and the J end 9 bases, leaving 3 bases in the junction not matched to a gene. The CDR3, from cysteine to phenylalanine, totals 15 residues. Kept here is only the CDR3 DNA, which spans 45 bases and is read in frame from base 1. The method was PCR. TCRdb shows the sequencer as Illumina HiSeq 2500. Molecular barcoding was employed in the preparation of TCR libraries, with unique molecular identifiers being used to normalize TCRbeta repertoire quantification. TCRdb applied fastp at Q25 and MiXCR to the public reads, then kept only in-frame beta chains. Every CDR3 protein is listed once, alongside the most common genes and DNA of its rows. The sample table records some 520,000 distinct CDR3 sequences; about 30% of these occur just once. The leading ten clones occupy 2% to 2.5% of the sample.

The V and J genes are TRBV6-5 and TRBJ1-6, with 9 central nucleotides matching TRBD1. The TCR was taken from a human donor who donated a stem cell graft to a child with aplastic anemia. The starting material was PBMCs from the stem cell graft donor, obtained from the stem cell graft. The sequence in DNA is TGTGCCAGCAGTTACTCTGGGACAGGGTTTTCACCCCTCCACTTT. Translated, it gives CASSYSGTGFSPLHF.